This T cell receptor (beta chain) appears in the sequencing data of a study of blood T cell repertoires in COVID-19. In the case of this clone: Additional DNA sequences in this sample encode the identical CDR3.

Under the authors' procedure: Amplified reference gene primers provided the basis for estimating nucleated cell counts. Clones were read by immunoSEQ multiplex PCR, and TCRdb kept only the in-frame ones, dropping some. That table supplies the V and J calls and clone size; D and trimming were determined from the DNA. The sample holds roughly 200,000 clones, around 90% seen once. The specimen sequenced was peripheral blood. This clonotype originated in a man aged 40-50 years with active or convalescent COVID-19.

CDR3 DNA: TGTGCCAGCAGCTTAGGGGCGGGGGGTTACAATGAGCAGTTCTTC. Its translation is CASSLGAGGYNEQFF. The gene calls are TRBV11-2 and TRBJ2-1; TRBD2 agrees at 8 bases. CDR3 size: 15 residues. V lost 1 base to trimming and J lost 4 bases; unmatched junction nucleotides: 3. Per germline, CDR1 SGHAT and CDR2 FQNNGV.